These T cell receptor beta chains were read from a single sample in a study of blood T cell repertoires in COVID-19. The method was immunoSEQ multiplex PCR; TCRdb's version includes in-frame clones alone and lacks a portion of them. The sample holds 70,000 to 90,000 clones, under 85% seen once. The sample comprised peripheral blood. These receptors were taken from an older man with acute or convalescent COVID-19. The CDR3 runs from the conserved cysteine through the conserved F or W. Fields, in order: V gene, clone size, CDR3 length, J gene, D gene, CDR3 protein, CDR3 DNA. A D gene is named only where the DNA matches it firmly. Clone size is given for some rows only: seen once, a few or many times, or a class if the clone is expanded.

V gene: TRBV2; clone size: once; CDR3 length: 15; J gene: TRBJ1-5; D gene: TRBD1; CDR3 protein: CASKAGTGREQPQHF; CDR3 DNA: TGTGCCAGCAAGGCTGGGACAGGCAGGGAGCAGCCCCAGCATTTT
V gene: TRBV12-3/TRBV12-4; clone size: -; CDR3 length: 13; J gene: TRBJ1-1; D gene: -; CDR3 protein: CASSFSQGTEAFF; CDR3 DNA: TGTGCCAGCAGTTTCTCCCAGGGGACTGAAGCTTTCTTT
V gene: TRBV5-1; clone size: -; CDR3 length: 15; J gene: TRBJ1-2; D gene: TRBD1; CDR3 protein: CASSPNDRGYAGYTF; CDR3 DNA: TGCGCCAGCAGCCCGAATGACAGGGGATATGCTGGCTACACCTTC
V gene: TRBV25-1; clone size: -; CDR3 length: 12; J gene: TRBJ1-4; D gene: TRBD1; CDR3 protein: CATGQLNEKLFF; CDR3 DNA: TGTGCCACGGGACAGCTGAATGAAAAACTGTTTTTT
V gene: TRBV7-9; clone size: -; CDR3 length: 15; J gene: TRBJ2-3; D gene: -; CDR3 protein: CASSFGAGSTDTQYF; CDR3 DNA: TGTGCCAGCAGCTTCGGGGCGGGGAGCACAGATACGCAGTATTTT
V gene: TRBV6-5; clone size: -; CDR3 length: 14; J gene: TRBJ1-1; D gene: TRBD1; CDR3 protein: CASSRDRGNTEAFF; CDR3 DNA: TGTGCCAGCAGCCGAGACAGGGGGAACACTGAAGCTTTCTTT
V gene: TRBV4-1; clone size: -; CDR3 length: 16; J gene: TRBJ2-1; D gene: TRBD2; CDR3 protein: CASSREERGGYNEQFF; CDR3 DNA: TGCGCCAGCAGCCGGGAGGAGCGGGGGGGTTACAATGAGCAGTTCTTC
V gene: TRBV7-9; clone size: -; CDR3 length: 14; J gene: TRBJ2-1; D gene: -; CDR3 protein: CASSLLDNYNEQFF; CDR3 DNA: TGTGCCAGCAGCTTACTGGACAACTACAATGAGCAGTTCTTC
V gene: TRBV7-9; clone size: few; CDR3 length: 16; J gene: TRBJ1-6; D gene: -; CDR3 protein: CASSLPGSSYNSPLHF; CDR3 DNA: TGTGCCAGCAGCTTACCCGGGAGCTCCTATAATTCACCCCTCCACTTT
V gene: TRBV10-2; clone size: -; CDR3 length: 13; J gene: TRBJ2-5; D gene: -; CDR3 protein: CASSGKGSETQYF; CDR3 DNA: TGCGCCAGCAGTGGCAAGGGGTCGGAGACCCAGTACTTC
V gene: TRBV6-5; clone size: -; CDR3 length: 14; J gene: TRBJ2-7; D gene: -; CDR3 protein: CASRRDFRSYEQYF; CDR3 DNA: TGTGCCAGCAGGAGGGACTTTCGCTCCTACGAGCAGTACTTC
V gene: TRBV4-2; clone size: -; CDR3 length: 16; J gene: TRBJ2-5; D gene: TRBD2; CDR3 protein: CASSQDGSGGQETQYF; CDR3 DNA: TGTGCCAGCAGCCAAGATGGTAGCGGGGGTCAGGAGACCCAGTACTTC
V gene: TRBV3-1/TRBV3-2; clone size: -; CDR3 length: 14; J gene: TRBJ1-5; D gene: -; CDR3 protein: CASSQDSGVQPQHF; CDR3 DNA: TGTGCCAGCAGCCAAGATTCGGGTGTTCAGCCCCAGCATTTT
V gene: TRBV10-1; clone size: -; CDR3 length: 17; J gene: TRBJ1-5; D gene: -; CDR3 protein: CASSEDFRGRGNQPQHF; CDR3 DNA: TGCGCCAGCAGTGAGGATTTCAGGGGACGGGGCAATCAGCCCCAGCATTTT
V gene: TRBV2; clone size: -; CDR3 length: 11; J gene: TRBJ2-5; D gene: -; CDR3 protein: CASRGEETQYF; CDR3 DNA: TGTGCCAGCAGAGGGGAAGAGACCCAGTACTTC
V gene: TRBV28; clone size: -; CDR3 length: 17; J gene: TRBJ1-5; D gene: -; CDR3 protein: CASSFLGPAYSNQPQHF; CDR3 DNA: TGTGCCAGCAGTTTTTTGGGGCCGGCCTATAGCAATCAGCCCCAGCATTTT
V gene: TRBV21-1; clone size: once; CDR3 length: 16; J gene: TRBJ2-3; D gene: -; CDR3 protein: CASTTMGQGIEDTQYF; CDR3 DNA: TGTGCCAGCACTACGATGGGACAGGGAATAGAGGATACGCAGTATTTT
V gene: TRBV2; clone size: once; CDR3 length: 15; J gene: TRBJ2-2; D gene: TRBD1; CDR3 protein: CASILGTAFTGELFF; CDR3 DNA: TGTGCCAGCATATTGGGGACAGCTTTCACCGGGGAGCTGTTTTTT
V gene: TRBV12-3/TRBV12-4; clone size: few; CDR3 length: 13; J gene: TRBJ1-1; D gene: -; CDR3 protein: CASRPLRDWKAFF; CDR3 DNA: TGTGCCAGCAGACCCCTCCGGGACTGGAAAGCTTTCTTT
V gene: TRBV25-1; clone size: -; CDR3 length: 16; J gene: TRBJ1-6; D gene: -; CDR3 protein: CARGVPGGAPNSPLHF; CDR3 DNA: TGTGCCAGAGGGGTACCGGGGGGCGCCCCTAATTCACCCCTCCACTTT
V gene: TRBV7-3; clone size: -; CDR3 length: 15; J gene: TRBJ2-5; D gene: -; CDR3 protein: CASSLSGQSQETQYF; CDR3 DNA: TGTGCCAGCAGCTTAAGTGGACAGTCCCAAGAGACCCAGTACTTC
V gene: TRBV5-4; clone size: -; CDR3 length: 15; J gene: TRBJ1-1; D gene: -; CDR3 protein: CASSRPQGVGAEAFF; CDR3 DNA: TGTGCCAGCAGCCGACCACAGGGTGTTGGCGCTGAAGCTTTCTTT
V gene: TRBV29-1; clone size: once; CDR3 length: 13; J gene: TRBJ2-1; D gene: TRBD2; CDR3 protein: CSVVAGGLNEQFF; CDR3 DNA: TGCAGCGTTGTAGCGGGGGGTCTCAATGAGCAGTTCTTC
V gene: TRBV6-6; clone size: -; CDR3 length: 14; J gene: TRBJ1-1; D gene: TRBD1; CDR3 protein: CASSRGQGGTEAFF; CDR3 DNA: TGTGCCAGCAGTCGGGGACAGGGAGGAACTGAAGCTTTCTTT
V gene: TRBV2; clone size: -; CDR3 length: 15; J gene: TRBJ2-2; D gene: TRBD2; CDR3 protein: CASSGLAWDTGELFF; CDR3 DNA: TGTGCCAGCAGCGGACTAGCGTGGGACACCGGGGAGCTGTTTTTT
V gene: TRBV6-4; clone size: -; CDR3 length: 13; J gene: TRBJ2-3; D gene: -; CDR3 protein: CASSREGGDTQYF; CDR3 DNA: TGTGCCAGCAGCCGGGAAGGGGGAGATACGCAGTATTTT
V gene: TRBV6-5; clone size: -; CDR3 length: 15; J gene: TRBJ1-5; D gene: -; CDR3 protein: CASSYSAGLNQPQHF; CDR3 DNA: TGTGCCAGCAGTTACTCGGCAGGGTTAAATCAGCCCCAGCATTTT
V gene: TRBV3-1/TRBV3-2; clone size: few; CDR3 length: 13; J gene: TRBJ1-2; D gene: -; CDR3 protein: CASSPRGDNGYTF; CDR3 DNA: TGTGCCAGCAGCCCGAGAGGGGACAATGGCTACACCTTC
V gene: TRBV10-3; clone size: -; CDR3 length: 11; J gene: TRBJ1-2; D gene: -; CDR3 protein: CAIRGTSGYTF; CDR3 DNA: TGTGCCATCAGAGGGACTTCTGGCTACACCTTC
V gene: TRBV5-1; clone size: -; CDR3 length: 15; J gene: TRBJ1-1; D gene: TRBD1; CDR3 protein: CASSTQTGGRTEAFF; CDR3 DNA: TGCGCCAGCAGCACCCAAACAGGGGGACGGACTGAAGCTTTCTTT
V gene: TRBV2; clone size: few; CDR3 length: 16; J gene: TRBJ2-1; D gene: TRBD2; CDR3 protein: CAGTGVAGGLYNEQFF; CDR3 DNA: TGTGCCGGTACGGGAGTTGCGGGGGGGCTTTACAATGAGCAGTTCTTC
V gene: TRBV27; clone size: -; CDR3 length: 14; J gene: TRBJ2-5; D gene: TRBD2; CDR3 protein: CASSSFGGEETQYF; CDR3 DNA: TGTGCCAGCAGTTCTTTCGGGGGGGAAGAGACCCAGTACTTC
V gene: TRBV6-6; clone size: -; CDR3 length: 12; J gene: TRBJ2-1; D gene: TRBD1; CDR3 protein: CARHRGYNEQFF; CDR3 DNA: TGTGCCCGCCACAGGGGATACAATGAGCAGTTCTTC
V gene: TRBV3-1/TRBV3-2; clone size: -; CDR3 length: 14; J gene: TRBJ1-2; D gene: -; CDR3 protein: CASSLSLLTGGYTF; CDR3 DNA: TGTGCCAGCAGCCTATCTCTCCTAACCGGGGGCTACACCTTC
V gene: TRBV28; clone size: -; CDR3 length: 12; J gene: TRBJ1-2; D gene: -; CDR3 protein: CASSETVYGYTF; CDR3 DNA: TGTGCCAGCAGTGAGACAGTTTATGGCTACACCTTC
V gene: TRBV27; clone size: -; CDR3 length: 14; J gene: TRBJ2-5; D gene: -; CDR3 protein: CASSFGLGGETQYF; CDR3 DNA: TGTGCCAGCAGTTTTGGCTTAGGGGGAGAGACCCAGTACTTC
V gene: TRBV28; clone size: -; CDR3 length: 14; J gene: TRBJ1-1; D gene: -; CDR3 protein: CASSLSRGNTEAFF; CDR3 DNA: TGTGCCAGCAGTCTTAGTAGGGGAAACACTGAAGCTTTCTTT
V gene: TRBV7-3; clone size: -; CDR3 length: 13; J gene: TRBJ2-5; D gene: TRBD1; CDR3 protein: CASSPDRGETQYF; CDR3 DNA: TGTGCCAGCAGCCCAGACAGGGGCGAGACCCAGTACTTC
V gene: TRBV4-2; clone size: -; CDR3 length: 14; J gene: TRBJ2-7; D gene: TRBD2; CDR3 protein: CASSLGGGRDEQYF; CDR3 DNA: TGTGCCAGCAGCCTCGGCGGGGGTCGGGACGAGCAGTACTTC
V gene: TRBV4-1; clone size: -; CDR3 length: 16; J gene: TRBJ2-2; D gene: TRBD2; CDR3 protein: CASSQGLAVDTGELFF; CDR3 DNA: TGCGCCAGCAGCCAGGGACTAGCGGTGGACACCGGGGAGCTGTTTTTT
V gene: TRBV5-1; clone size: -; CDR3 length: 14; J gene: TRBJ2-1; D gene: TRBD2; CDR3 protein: CASSLGSGGYEQFF; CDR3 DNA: TGCGCCAGCAGCTTGGGTAGCGGGGGTTATGAGCAGTTCTTC
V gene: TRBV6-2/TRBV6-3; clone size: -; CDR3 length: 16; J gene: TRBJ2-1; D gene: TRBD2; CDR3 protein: CASSYRVAGGMDEQFF; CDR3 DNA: TGTGCCAGCAGTTACAGAGTAGCGGGGGGGATGGATGAGCAGTTCTTC
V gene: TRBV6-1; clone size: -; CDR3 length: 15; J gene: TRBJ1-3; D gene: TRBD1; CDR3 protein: CASSDPGTGEDTIYF; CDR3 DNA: TGTGCCAGCAGTGACCCCGGGACAGGGGAGGACACCATATATTTT